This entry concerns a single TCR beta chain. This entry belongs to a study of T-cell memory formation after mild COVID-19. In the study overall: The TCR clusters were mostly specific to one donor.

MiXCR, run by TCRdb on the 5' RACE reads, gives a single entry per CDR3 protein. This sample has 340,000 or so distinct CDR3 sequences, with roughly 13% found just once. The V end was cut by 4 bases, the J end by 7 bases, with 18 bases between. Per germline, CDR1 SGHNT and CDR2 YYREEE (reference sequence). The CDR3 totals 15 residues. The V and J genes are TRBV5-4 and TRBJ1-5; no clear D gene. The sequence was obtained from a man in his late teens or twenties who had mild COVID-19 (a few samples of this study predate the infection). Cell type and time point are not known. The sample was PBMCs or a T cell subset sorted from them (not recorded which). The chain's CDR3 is CASSPGGEPIQPQHF. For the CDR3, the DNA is TGTGCCAGCAGCCCCGGCGGGGAGCCTATACAGCCCCAGCATTTT.